The sequence of this TCR beta chain was determined in a study of cytomegalovirus exposure and HLA in healthy donors. Study observations and caveats: When analyzed later, the rates of TCR association showed variation by HLA locus, with DRB1 the most and HLA-C the fewest. Later analysis suggested most CMV-associated TCR beta chains were HLA-restricted. Highly shared variants forming one cluster were likely a sequencing artifact.

Trimming shortened V by 6 bases and J by 2 bases, and 8 bases separated the two germline ends. The CDR3 is made up of 14 amino acids. Germline loops: CDR1 MDHEN, CDR2 SYDVKM. A multiplex PCR was run with 60 Vbeta primers and 13 Jbeta primers. TCRdb's copy holds only in-frame clones and misses some; the assay was immunoSEQ multiplex PCR. This table has over 150,000 clones, less than 80% appearing once. About this clone itself: Its antigen is unidentified.

The sample comprised PBMCs. This chain links TRBV28 with TRBJ2-6; D not certain. The sequence was obtained from a man in his forties in good health and CMV-seronegative. The CDR3 here is CASRLRAGANVLTF. CDR3 nucleotides: TGTGCCAGCAGACTCCGGGCTGGGGCCAACGTCCTGACTTTC.